A selection of T cell receptor beta chains follows, all from one sample in a study of blood T cell repertoires in COVID-19. Assay: immunoSEQ multiplex PCR; the TCRdb copy retains only in-frame clones and omits some. The data hold 53,000 or so clones, with 90% observed a single time. Material: peripheral blood. These receptors were obtained from a man aged 35 to 55 with acute or convalescent COVID-19. Each CDR3 is given with its conserved first and last residue. The D gene is left open where the match is weak. A clone size is listed for some rows: how often the clone was seen (once, few, many), or a class if it is expanded.

v_gene: TRBV10-1; j_gene: TRBJ2-1; abundance: .; d_gene: .; CDR3nt: TGCGCCAGCAGTGAGGAGAGACGGACTGGGAATGAGCAGTTCTTC; CDR3aa: CASSEERRTGNEQFF
v_gene: TRBV29-1; j_gene: TRBJ2-1; abundance: .; d_gene: .; CDR3nt: TGCAGCGTCCGACCTGGGCCAGGGCGATACAATGAGCAGTTCTTC; CDR3aa: CSVRPGPGRYNEQFF
v_gene: TRBV10-1; j_gene: TRBJ2-1; abundance: .; d_gene: .; CDR3nt: TGCGCCAGCTCCCCCACTTTCAACTACAATGAGCAGTTCTTC; CDR3aa: CASSPTFNYNEQFF
v_gene: TRBV27; j_gene: TRBJ2-5; abundance: .; d_gene: TRBD1; CDR3nt: TGTGCCAGCAGACAGGGGGTACGAGAGACCCAGTACTTC; CDR3aa: CASRQGVRETQYF
v_gene: TRBV5-8; j_gene: TRBJ2-3; abundance: .; d_gene: .; CDR3nt: TGTGCCAGCAGCCAGCCTCTAGGGGCAGATACGCAGTATTTT; CDR3aa: CASSQPLGADTQYF
v_gene: TRBV7-3; j_gene: TRBJ2-1; abundance: .; d_gene: TRBD2; CDR3nt: TGTGCCAGCAGCTCCCCCAACGGGACTAGCGGGAGTGGTTATCAGCAGTTCTTC; CDR3aa: CASSSPNGTSGSGYQQFF
v_gene: TRBV5-1; j_gene: TRBJ1-1; abundance: .; d_gene: TRBD1; CDR3nt: TGCGCCAGCAGCTCCCTGACAGGGGGAACTGAAGCTTTCTTT; CDR3aa: CASSSLTGGTEAFF
v_gene: TRBV5-1; j_gene: TRBJ2-3; abundance: .; d_gene: .; CDR3nt: TGCGCCAGCAGCTTGGAAGGCAGGGCAGATACGCAGTATTTT; CDR3aa: CASSLEGRADTQYF
v_gene: TRBV19; j_gene: TRBJ2-5; abundance: .; d_gene: .; CDR3nt: TGTGCCAGTGGTCAGGGTGGCGAGACCCAGTACTTC; CDR3aa: CASGQGGETQYF
v_gene: TRBV20-1; j_gene: TRBJ2-7; abundance: .; d_gene: .; CDR3nt: TGCAGTGCTAGTGGCCGCGCCTACGAGCAGTACTTC; CDR3aa: CSASGRAYEQYF
v_gene: TRBV6-5; j_gene: TRBJ1-1; abundance: .; d_gene: .; CDR3nt: TGTGCCAGCAGATCAACAGGGATTAACACTGAAGCTTTCTTT; CDR3aa: CASRSTGINTEAFF
v_gene: TRBV19; j_gene: TRBJ1-1; abundance: .; d_gene: TRBD1; CDR3nt: TGTGCCAGTGACAGGGGTATGGGGAACACTGAAGCTTTCTTT; CDR3aa: CASDRGMGNTEAFF
v_gene: TRBV5-4; j_gene: TRBJ2-1; abundance: .; d_gene: .; CDR3nt: TGTGCCAGCAGCTTGGGGGGGGACTCTCATTACAATGAGCAGTTCTTC; CDR3aa: CASSLGGDSHYNEQFF
v_gene: TRBV29-1; j_gene: TRBJ2-1; abundance: .; d_gene: TRBD2; CDR3nt: TGCAGCGTTGAAAGTGGGACTAGCGGGAGGGCCGAGCTGTTCTTC; CDR3aa: CSVESGTSGRAELFF
v_gene: TRBV11-3; j_gene: TRBJ2-7; abundance: .; d_gene: .; CDR3nt: TGTGCCAGCAGCTGGGCCGTGGAGGGGGAGCAGTACTTC; CDR3aa: CASSWAVEGEQYF
v_gene: TRBV19; j_gene: TRBJ2-7; abundance: .; d_gene: .; CDR3nt: TGTGCCAGTAGCGTGGGACTCGCCTACGAGCAGTACTTC; CDR3aa: CASSVGLAYEQYF
v_gene: TRBV7-8; j_gene: TRBJ2-1; abundance: .; d_gene: .; CDR3nt: TGTGCCAGCAGCTCCTCCCACGGTAAAAATGAGCAGTTCTTC; CDR3aa: CASSSSHGKNEQFF
v_gene: TRBV3-1/TRBV3-2; j_gene: TRBJ1-2; abundance: .; d_gene: .; CDR3nt: TGTGCCAGCAGCCAAGGGGAGGCTAACTATGGCTACACCTTC; CDR3aa: CASSQGEANYGYTF
v_gene: TRBV7-2; j_gene: TRBJ1-6; abundance: .; d_gene: .; CDR3nt: TGTGCCAGCAGCTTAGAGGGGCGAGGGAGGAATTCACCCCTCCACTTT; CDR3aa: CASSLEGRGRNSPLHF
v_gene: TRBV19; j_gene: TRBJ1-5; abundance: .; d_gene: TRBD1; CDR3nt: TGTGCCAGTAGTGACAGGGGCAGCAATCAGCCCCAGCATTTT; CDR3aa: CASSDRGSNQPQHF
v_gene: TRBV6-6; j_gene: TRBJ1-1; abundance: .; d_gene: .; CDR3nt: TGTGCCAGCAGTTTCGAGACAGTGAACACTGAAGCTTTCTTT; CDR3aa: CASSFETVNTEAFF
v_gene: TRBV3-1/TRBV3-2; j_gene: TRBJ2-5; abundance: .; d_gene: TRBD1; CDR3nt: TGTGCCAGCAGCCAAGGGGGACAGTCCCAAGAGACCCAGTACTTC; CDR3aa: CASSQGGQSQETQYF
v_gene: TRBV9; j_gene: TRBJ2-3; abundance: once; d_gene: TRBD1; CDR3nt: TGTGCCAGCAGCGTCGACAGGGGGCTCTCAGATACGCAGTATTTT; CDR3aa: CASSVDRGLSDTQYF
v_gene: TRBV11-3; j_gene: TRBJ2-5; abundance: .; d_gene: .; CDR3nt: TGTGCCAGCAGCTTAAACAGGGAGAAATGGACCCAGTACTTC; CDR3aa: CASSLNREKWTQYF